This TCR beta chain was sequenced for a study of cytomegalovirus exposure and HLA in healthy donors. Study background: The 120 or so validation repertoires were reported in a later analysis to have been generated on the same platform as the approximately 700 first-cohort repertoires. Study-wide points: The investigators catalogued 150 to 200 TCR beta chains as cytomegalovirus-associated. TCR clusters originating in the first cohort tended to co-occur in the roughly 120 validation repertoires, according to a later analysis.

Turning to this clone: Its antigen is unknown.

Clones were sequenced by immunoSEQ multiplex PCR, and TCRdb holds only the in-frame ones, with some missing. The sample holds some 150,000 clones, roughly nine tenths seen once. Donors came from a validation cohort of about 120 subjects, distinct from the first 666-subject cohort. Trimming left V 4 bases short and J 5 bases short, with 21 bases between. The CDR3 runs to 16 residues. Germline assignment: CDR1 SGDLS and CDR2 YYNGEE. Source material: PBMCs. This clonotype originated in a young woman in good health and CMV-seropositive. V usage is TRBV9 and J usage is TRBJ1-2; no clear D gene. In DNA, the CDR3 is TGTGCCAGCAGCCCCGTGACTAATGACAACTTTTATGGCTACACCTTC. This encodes CASSPVTNDNFYGYTF.